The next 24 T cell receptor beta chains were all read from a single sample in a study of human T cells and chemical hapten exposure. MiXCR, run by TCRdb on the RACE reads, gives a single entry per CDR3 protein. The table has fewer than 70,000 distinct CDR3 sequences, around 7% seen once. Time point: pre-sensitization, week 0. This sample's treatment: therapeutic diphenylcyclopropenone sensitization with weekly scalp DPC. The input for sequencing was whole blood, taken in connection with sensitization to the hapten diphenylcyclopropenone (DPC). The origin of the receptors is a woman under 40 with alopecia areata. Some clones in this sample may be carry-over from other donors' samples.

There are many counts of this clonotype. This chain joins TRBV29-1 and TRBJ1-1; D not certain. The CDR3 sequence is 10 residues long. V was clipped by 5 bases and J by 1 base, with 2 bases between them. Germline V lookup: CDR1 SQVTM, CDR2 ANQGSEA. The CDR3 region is CSVWNTEAFF. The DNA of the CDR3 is TGCAGCGTTTGGAACACTGAAGCTTTCTTT.

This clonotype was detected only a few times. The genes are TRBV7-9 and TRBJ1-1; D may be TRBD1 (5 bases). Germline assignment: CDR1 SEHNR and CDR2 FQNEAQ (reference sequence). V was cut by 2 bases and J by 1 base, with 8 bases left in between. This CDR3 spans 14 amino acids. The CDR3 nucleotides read TGTGCCAGCAGCTTAAATGGGGGGAACACTGAAGCTTTCTTT. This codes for CASSLNGGNTEAFF.

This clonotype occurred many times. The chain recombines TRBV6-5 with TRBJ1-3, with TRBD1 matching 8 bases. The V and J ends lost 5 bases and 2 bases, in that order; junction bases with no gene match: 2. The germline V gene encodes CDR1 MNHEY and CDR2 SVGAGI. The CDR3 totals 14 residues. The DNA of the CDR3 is TGTGCCAGCAGTCAGGACAGGGCTGGAAACACCATATATTTT. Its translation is CASSQDRAGNTIYF.

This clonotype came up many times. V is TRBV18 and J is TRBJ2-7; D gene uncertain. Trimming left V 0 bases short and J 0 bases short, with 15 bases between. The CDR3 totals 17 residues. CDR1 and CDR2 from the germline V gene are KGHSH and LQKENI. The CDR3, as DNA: TGTGCCAGCTCACCACCTTCCCCCGGACCGAGCTCCTACGAGCAGTACTTC. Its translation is CASSPPSPGPSSYEQYF.

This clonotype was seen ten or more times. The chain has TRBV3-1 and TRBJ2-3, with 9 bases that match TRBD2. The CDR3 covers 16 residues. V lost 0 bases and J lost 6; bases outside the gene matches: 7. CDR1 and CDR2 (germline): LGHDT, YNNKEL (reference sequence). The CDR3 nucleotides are TGTGCCAGCAGCCAAGATTTCGGGACTAGCTTTGATACGCAGTATTTT. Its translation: CASSQDFGTSFDTQYF.

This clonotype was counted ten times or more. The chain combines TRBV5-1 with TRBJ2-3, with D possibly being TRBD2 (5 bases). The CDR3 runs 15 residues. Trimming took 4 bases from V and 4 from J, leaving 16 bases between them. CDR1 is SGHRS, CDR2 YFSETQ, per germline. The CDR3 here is CASSPWFGVADTQYF. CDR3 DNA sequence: TGCGCCAGCAGCCCCTGGTTCGGGGTGGCAGATACGCAGTATTTT.

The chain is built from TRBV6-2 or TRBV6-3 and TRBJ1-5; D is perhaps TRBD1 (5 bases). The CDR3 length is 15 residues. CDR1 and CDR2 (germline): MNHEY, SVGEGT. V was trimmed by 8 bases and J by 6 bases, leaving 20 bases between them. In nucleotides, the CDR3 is TGTGCCAGCGCTGGTGAAGGGTTCGGGGGTCAGCCCCAGCATTTT. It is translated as CASAGEGFGGQPQHF.

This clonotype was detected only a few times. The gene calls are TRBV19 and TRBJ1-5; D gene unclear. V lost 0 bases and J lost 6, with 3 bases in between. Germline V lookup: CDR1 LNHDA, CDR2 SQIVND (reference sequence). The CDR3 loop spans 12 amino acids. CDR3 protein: CASSIERQPQHF. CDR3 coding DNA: TGTGCCAGTAGTATAGAGCGTCAGCCCCAGCATTTT. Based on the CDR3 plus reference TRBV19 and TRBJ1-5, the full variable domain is DGGITQSPKYLFRKEGQNVTLSCEQNLNHDAMYWYRQDPGQGLRLIYYSQIVNDFQKGDIAEGYSVSREKKESFPLTVTSAQKNPTAFYLCASSIERQPQHFGDGTRLSIL.

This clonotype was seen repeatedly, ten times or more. The DNA of the CDR3 is TGTGCCAGCAGCTTAGAGGGCCAGCGGGGGGGCACAGATACGCAGTATTTT. Translation: CASSLEGQRGGTDTQYF. The rearrangement uses TRBV11-2 and TRBJ2-3, with 9 bases that match TRBD2. After removal of 0 bases from V and 1 base from J, the junction contained 5 bases not matched to a gene. From germline, CDR1 is SGHAT and CDR2 FQNNGV. The CDR3 extends over 17 amino acids.

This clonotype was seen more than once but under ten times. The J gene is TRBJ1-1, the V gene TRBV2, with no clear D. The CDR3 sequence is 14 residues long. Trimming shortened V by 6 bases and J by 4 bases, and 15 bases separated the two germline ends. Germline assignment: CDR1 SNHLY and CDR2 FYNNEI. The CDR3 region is CASRTLQSRTEAFF. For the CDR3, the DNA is TGTGCCAGCAGGACCCTTCAATCTCGCACTGAAGCTTTCTTT.

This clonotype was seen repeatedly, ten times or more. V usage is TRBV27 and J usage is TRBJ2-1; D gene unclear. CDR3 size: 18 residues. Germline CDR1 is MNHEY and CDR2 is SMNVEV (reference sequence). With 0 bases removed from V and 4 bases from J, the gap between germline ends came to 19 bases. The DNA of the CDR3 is TGTGCCAGCAGTTTATCCCATCCCGAGGCAGCGAGGTACAATGAGCAGTTCTTC. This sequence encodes CASSLSHPEAARYNEQFF.

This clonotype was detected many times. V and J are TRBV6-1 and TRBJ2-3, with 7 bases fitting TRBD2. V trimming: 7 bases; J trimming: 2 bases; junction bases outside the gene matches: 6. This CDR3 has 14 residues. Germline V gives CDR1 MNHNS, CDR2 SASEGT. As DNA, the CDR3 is TGTGCCAGCAATCAGCGGGGTGCCACAGATACGCAGTATTTT. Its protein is CASNQRGATDTQYF.

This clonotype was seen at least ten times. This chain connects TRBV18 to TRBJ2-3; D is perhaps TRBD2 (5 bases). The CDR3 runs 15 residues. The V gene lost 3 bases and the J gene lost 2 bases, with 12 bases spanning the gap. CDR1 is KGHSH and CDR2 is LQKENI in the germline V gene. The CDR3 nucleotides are TGTGCCAGCTCACCCCAGGAGGTAGCCACAGATACGCAGTATTTT. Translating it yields CASSPQEVATDTQYF.

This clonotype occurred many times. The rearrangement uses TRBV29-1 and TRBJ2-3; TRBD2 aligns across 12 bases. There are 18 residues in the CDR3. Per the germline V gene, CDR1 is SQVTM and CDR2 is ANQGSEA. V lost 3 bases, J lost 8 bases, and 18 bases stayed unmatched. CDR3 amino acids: CSVEERSGTSGLSRTQYF. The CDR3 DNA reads TGCAGCGTTGAGGAGAGATCCGGGACTAGCGGGCTATCCCGTACGCAGTATTTT.

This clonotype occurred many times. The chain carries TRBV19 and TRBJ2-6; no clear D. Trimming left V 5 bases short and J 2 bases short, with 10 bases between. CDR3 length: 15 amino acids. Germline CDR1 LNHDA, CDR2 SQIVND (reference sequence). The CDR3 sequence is CASSGEEAGANVLTF. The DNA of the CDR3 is TGTGCCAGTAGTGGCGAGGAAGCTGGGGCCAACGTCCTGACTTTC.

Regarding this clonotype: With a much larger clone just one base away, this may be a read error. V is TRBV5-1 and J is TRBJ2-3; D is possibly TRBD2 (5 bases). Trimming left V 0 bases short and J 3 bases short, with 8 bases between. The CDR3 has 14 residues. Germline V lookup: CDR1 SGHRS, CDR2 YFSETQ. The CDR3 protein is CASSLGEWTDTQYF. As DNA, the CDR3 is TGCGCCAGCAGCTTGGGGGAGTGGACAGATACGCAGTATTTT.

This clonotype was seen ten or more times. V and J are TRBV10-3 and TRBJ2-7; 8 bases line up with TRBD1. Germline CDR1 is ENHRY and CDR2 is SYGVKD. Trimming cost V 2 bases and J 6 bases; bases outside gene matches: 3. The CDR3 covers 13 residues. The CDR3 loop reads CAISELDRGEQYF. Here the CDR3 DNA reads TGTGCCATCAGTGAGCTCGACAGGGGCGAGCAGTACTTC.

DNA for the CDR3: TGTGCCAGCAGCCCGGGGACAGCTGAAGCTTTCTTT. Translating it yields CASSPGTAEAFF. The chain recombines TRBV27 with TRBJ1-1, with 7 nucleotides matching TRBD1. The CDR3 loop spans 12 amino acids. V trimming: 6 bases; J trimming: 6 bases; junction bases outside the gene matches: 4. Germline values: CDR1 MNHEY, CDR2 SMNVEV (reference sequence).

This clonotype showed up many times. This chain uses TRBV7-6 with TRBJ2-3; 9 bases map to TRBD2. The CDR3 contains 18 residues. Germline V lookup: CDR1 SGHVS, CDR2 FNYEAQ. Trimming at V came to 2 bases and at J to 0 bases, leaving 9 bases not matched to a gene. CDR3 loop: CASSLRTLAGPSTDTQYF. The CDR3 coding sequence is TGTGCCAGCAGCTTACGAACTCTAGCGGGGCCGAGCACAGATACGCAGTATTTT.

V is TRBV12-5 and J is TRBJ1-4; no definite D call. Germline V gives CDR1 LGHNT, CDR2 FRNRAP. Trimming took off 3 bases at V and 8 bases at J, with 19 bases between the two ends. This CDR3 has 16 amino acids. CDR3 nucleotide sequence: TGTGCTAGTGGTTTAAGGGCTGGGAAGAATGAGGAAAAACTGTTTTTT. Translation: CASGLRAGKNEEKLFF.

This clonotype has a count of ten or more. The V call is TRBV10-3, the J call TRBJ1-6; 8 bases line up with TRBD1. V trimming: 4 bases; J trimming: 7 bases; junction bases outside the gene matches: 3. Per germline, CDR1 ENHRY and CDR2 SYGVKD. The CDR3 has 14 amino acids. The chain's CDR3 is CAISARDRNSPLHF. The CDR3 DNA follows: TGTGCCATCAGTGCTAGGGACAGGAATTCACCCCTCCACTTT.

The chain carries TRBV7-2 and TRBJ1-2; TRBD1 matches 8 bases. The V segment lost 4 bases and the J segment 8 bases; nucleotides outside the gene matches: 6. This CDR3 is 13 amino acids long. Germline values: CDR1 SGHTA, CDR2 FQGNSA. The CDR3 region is CASSSTGGLGYTF. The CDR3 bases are TGTGCCAGCAGCTCAACAGGGGGTCTGGGCTACACCTTC.

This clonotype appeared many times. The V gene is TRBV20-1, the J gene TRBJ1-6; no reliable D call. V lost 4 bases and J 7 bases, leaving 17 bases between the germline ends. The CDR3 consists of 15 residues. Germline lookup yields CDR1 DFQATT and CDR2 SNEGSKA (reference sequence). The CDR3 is CSANGPSRYNSPLHF. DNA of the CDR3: TGCAGTGCTAATGGACCCAGCCGGTACAATTCACCCCTCCACTTT.

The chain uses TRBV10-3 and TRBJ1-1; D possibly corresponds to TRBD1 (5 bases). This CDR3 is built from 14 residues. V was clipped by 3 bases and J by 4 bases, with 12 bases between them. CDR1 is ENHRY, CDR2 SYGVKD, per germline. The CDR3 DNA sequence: TGTGCCATCAGTGATAAGGGGCGGACCACTGAAGCTTTCTTT. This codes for CAISDKGRTTEAFF.